The T cell receptor beta chain described here comes from a study of T-cell reconstitution after alpha-beta-depleted transplantation in children. This clonotype was seen at least ten times. Unique molecular identifiers were used in preparing the TCRbeta library. TCRdb independently ran MiXCR on the PCR reads; one entry per CDR3 protein. This repertoire shows around 400,000 distinct CDR3 sequences, about a tenth found once; its top ten account for 5% to 6.5%. V shed 3 bases, J shed 3 bases, and the junction held 6 bases outside the gene matches. Germline V CDR1 and CDR2: SGHTA, FQGTGA. The CDR3 loop spans 16 amino acids.

This TCR came from a human donor who donated a stem cell graft to a child with acute myeloid leukemia. This sequence joins TRBV7-3 and TRBJ2-1, with TRBD1 matching over 9 bases. Here the sequenced sample was PBMCs from the stem cell graft donor, taken from the stem cell graft. CDR3: CASSFTGGAGYNEQFF. CDR3 nucleotide sequence: TGTGCCAGCAGCTTCACAGGGGGCGCCGGCTACAATGAGCAGTTCTTC.